Listed below are T cell receptor beta chains from one sample, sequenced in a study of CD8+ T cells in alopecia areata. TCRdb keeps only in-frame clones here, not all; method: immunoSEQ multiplex PCR. The data show some 150,000 clones, approximately 86% seen once. The starting material was CD8+ T cells sorted from blood, obtained at week 4, from a patient treated with tofacitinib. These receptors all stem from a human donor with alopecia areata. CDR3s leave out the opening cysteine and the closing phenylalanine or tryptophan. A D gene is named only where the DNA matches it firmly.

d_gene,v_gene,j_gene,CDR3aa
-,TRBV27,TRBJ2-7,ASSIGGGITYEQY
TRBD2,TRBV29-1,TRBJ2-2,SVGEGPGELF
-,TRBV7-7,TRBJ2-7,ASSLDSSYEQY
-,TRBV9,TRBJ1-2,ASSVVWEAVPYGYT
-,TRBV7-9,TRBJ2-2,ASSSVAEANTGELF
-,TRBV29-1,TRBJ2-7,SVEAGLSYEQY
TRBD1,TRBV18,TRBJ2-3,ASSLRTGGITDTQY
-,TRBV9,TRBJ2-7,ASSVDGTYEQY
-,TRBV2,TRBJ1-1,ASLRGNTEAF
TRBD1,TRBV19,TRBJ2-5,ASSIRDSSQETQY
-,TRBV6-5,TRBJ2-7,ASRRGQFSYEQY
-,TRBV29-1,TRBJ1-2,SVVAGEHGYT
TRBD2,TRBV6-1,TRBJ2-3,ASSEERGYTDTQY
-,TRBV4-1,TRBJ2-2,ASSQDRMENTGELF
-,TRBV7-6,TRBJ2-5,ASSLGGGETQY
-,TRBV2,TRBJ2-4,ASSEPGRDGDIQY
-,TRBV5-6,TRBJ1-1,ASSLQGRTEAF
-,TRBV6-1,TRBJ1-1,ASRGNTEAF
TRBD1,TRBV27,TRBJ1-2,ASSPLGQLYGYT
-,TRBV4-1,TRBJ2-7,ASSQGSNEQY
-,TRBV5-4,TRBJ1-1,ASSLGYGGAF
-,TRBV13,TRBJ2-4,ASSLGGIQY
TRBD1,TRBV10-3,TRBJ2-7,AISESETGDEQY
-,TRBV6-4,TRBJ2-7,ASSDGGSNEQY
-,TRBV4-1,TRBJ2-3,ASSHEASTDTQY
-,TRBV15,TRBJ2-7,ATSSLASYEQY